This passage covers 21 T cell receptor beta chains from one sample sequenced in a study of cytomegalovirus exposure and HLA in healthy donors. Use of 60 Vbeta and 13 Jbeta primers characterized the PCR. Method: immunoSEQ multiplex PCR; TCRdb's copy keeps in-frame clones and lacks some. The table lists about 130,000 clones, 80% to 90% of them singletons. Material: PBMCs. These TCRs come from a woman aged 40 to 49 in good health and CMV-seropositive.

The J gene is TRBJ1-5, the V gene TRBV6-1, with unresolved D. The germline CDR1 and CDR2 sequences are MNHNS and SASEGT. CDR3 size: 17 residues. Trimming took off 0 bases at V and 0 bases at J, with 12 bases between the two ends. The CDR3 DNA reads TGTGCCAGCAGTGAAGCGACGGGATCTTATAGCAATCAGCCCCAGCATTTT. It specifies CASSEATGSYSNQPQHF.

V is TRBV10-3 and J is TRBJ2-1; 7 nucleotides line up with TRBD2. The CDR3 has 15 amino acids. J was trimmed by 9 bases and V by 4 bases; bases with no gene match: 12. Germline assignment: CDR1 ENHRY and CDR2 SYGVKD. The CDR3 DNA reads TGTGCCATCAGTGCCCCAGGGTCGGGAGGCGGTGAGCAGTTCTTC. Protein: CAISAPGSGGGEQFF.

This rearrangement joins TRBV2 to TRBJ2-7; possibly TRBD2 for D (6 bases). The germline CDR1 and CDR2 sequences are SNHLY and FYNNEI. There are 12 residues in the CDR3. With 6 bases removed from V and 1 base from J, the gap between germline ends came to 7 bases. The DNA of the CDR3 is TGTGCCAGCAGGGGGACTTCCTACGAGCAGTACTTC. It yields the protein CASRGTSYEQYF.

This chain uses TRBV7-8 with TRBJ2-1, with 11 bases lining up with TRBD2. Germline V lookup: CDR1 SGHVS, CDR2 FQNEAQ. The CDR3 is made up of 17 amino acids. Trimming took 0 bases from V and 6 from J; bases not matched to a gene: 7. The CDR3 loop is CASSLANSGRALNEQFF. CDR3 sequence (DNA): TGTGCCAGCAGCTTAGCGAATAGCGGGAGGGCCCTCAATGAGCAGTTCTTC.

Comment on this clone: The junction does not match germline at one end; this may be a read error. The V and J genes are TRBV5-1 and TRBJ2-7, with D possibly being TRBD1 (5 bases). This CDR3 has 13 amino acids. In germline, CDR1 is SGHRS, CDR2 YFSETQ. The CDR3 DNA sequence: TGCGCCAGCAGCTTGGGACAGCACTACAAGCAGTACTTC. Encoded protein: CASSLGQHYKQYF.

This rearrangement joins TRBV5-1 to TRBJ2-4, with TRBD2 matching 9 bases. Germline lookup yields CDR1 SGHRS and CDR2 YFSETQ. V shed 1 base and J 6 bases; nucleotides not matched to a gene: 8. This CDR3 comprises 16 residues. DNA for the CDR3: TGCGCCAGCAGCTTGAGGGCTAGCGGGGATACAAACATTCAGTACTTC. This codes for CASSLRASGDTNIQYF.

The chain is built from TRBV18 and TRBJ1-1; D is uncertain. The V gene lost 2 bases and the J gene lost 3 bases, with 16 bases spanning the gap. This CDR3 is 16 amino acids long. Germline CDR1 KGHSH, CDR2 LQKENI. Written as DNA, the CDR3 is TGTGCCAGCTCACCATACATCTTTTCACGGGACACTGAAGCTTTCTTT. Its protein is CASSPYIFSRDTEAFF.

The V and J genes are TRBV11-3 and TRBJ2-3; 9 bases align to TRBD1. The trim removed 2 bases at V and 2 bases at J, leaving 8 bases unmatched. The CDR3 length is 17 residues. CDR1 and CDR2 (germline): SGHNT, YENEEA. The CDR3 nucleotides read TGTGCCAGCAGCTTAAGAGAGACAGGGGGGTCCACAGATACGCAGTATTTT. As protein: CASSLRETGGSTDTQYF. The full variable domain, its missing parts supplied by reference TRBV11-3 and TRBJ2-3, is EAGVVQSPRYKIIEKKQPVAFWCNPISGHNTLYWYLQNLGQGPELLIRYENEEAVDDSQLPKDRFSAERLKGVDSTLKIQPAELGDSAVYLCASSLRETGGSTDTQYFGPGTRLTVL.

The V gene is TRBV10-3, the J gene TRBJ2-7; 8 nucleotides match TRBD2. V lost 4 bases and J lost 3; bases outside the gene matches: 5. In germline, CDR1 is ENHRY, CDR2 SYGVKD. CDR3 length: 14 residues. CDR3: CAISVSGSDYEQYF. The CDR3 coding sequence is TGTGCCATCAGTGTAAGCGGGAGTGACTACGAGCAGTACTTC.

The V and J genes are TRBV11-2 and TRBJ2-1, with 7 bases fitting TRBD1. V lost 5 bases and J lost 0; bases outside the gene matches: 7. CDR3 length: 16 residues. Germline loops: CDR1 SGHAT, CDR2 FQNNGV. Here the CDR3 DNA reads TGTGCCAGCAGCAAGAAACAGGGGACCTCCTACAATGAGCAGTTCTTC. It is translated as CASSKKQGTSYNEQFF. The whole variable domain, remainder taken from reference TRBV11-2 and TRBJ2-1, is EAGVAQSPRYKIIEKRQSVAFWCNPISGHATLYWYQQILGQGPKLLIQFQNNGVVDDSQLPKDRFSAERLKGVDSTLKIQPAKLEDSAVYLCASSKKQGTSYNEQFFGPGTRLTVL.

V is TRBV21-1 and J is TRBJ1-2. TRBV21-1 represents a pseudogene. This CDR3 is built from 18 residues. In DNA, the CDR3 is TGTGCCAGGTTTCATTTTCCGGACTTCGCTTTTCCAGACTATGGCTACACCTTC. Amino acids: CARFHFPDFAFPDYGYTF.

The J gene is TRBJ2-3, the V gene TRBV9, with 11 bases lining up with TRBD2. The junction had 8 bases not matched to a gene; V was cut back by 4 bases and J by 4 bases. In germline, CDR1 is SGDLS, CDR2 YYNGEE. The CDR3 runs 16 residues. The CDR3 loop is CASSPIAGGSADTQYF. The CDR3 DNA is TGTGCCAGCAGCCCAATAGCGGGAGGGTCGGCAGATACGCAGTATTTT.

The V and J genes are TRBV29-1 and TRBJ2-7; 8 bases are a match to TRBD1. Per germline, CDR1 SQVTM and CDR2 ANQGSEA. The ends lost 1 base at V and 2 bases at J; junction bases unmatched: 7. The CDR3 spans 15 residues. The CDR3 region has the DNA TGCAGCGTTGAAGGAAAGGAGGACAGGGCCTACGAGCAGTACTTC. Protein sequence: CSVEGKEDRAYEQYF.

The rearrangement uses TRBV7-2 and TRBJ1-5, with D possibly matching TRBD1 (5 bases). Between the trimmed V and J ends, which lost 5 bases and 0 bases, there was a span of 17 bases. Germline CDR1 is SGHTA and CDR2 is FQGNSA. The CDR3 extends over 17 amino acids. Here the CDR3 reads CASSLRFDSNSNQPQHF. DNA of the CDR3: TGTGCCAGCAGCCTCCGATTCGACAGTAATAGCAATCAGCCCCAGCATTTT.

CDR3 protein: CASSYSGELNEKLFF. CDR3 DNA sequence: TGTGCCAGCAGTTACTCTGGGGAGTTGAATGAAAAACTGTTTTTT. The chain carries TRBV6-5 and TRBJ1-4, with no clear D. This CDR3 has 15 residues. CDR1 and CDR2 from the germline V gene are MNHEY and SVGAGI. The V gene lost 0 bases and the J gene lost 5 bases, with 10 bases spanning the gap.

CDR3 amino acids: CASSSSSGSSYNEQFF. Here the CDR3 DNA reads TGTGCCAGCAGCTCATCAAGCGGGAGCTCCTACAATGAGCAGTTCTTC. This rearrangement joins TRBV7-2 to TRBJ2-1; TRBD2 agrees at 8 bases. CDR3 size: 16 residues. V was clipped by 4 bases and J by 0 bases; unmatched bases: 5. Germline V gene sequence: CDR1 SGHTA, CDR2 FQGNSA.

The gene calls are TRBV6-5 and TRBJ2-7; perhaps TRBD1 as D (6 bases). V dropped 5 bases and J dropped 0 bases, with 8 bases sitting between them. CDR1 and CDR2 from the germline V gene are MNHEY and SVGAGI. The CDR3 has 13 amino acids. The CDR3 protein is CASSQGHSYEQYF. The CDR3 DNA sequence: TGTGCCAGCAGTCAGGGGCACTCCTACGAGCAGTACTTC.

The V gene is TRBV6-6, the J gene TRBJ1-1, with unresolved D. Trimming cost V 6 bases and J 3 bases, with 11 bases left between them. Germline V lookup: CDR1 MNHNY, CDR2 SVGAGI (reference sequence). The CDR3 has 13 amino acids. The CDR3 loop is CASSPETYTEAFF. For the CDR3, the DNA is TGTGCCAGCAGCCCGGAGACCTACACTGAAGCTTTCTTT.

The gene calls are TRBV10-1 and TRBJ1-1; 8 nucleotides align to TRBD1. Germline V gene sequence: CDR1 WNHNN, CDR2 SYGVQD (reference sequence). This CDR3 comprises 16 residues. After removal of 4 bases from V and 3 bases from J, the junction contained 10 bases not matched to a gene. Written as DNA, the CDR3 is TGCGCCAGCAGTGTAGGGACAGGCGGGTCGGACACTGAAGCTTTCTTT. Translation gives CASSVGTGGSDTEAFF.

The CDR3 DNA reads TGCGCCAGCAGCGGCGGGGACAGGGGATCCTACGAGCAGTACTTC. This translates into CASSGGDRGSYEQYF. This chain links TRBV5-1 with TRBJ2-7; 10 bases are a match to TRBD1. CDR1 is SGHRS, CDR2 YFSETQ, per germline. The trim removed 4 bases at V and 1 base at J, leaving 5 bases unmatched. This CDR3 is 15 amino acids long.

The chain carries TRBV5-6 and TRBJ2-5, with D perhaps TRBD2 (5 bases). The J call is uncertain, as TRBJ2-7 better fits the DNA end. In germline, CDR1 is SGHDT, CDR2 YYEEEE. The CDR3 totals 13 residues. For the CDR3, the DNA is TGTGCCAGCAGCTTCCAGGAGGCCTACGAGCAGTACTTC. It yields the protein CASSFQEAYEQYF.